Described below is a single T cell receptor delta chain sequence and its context. Its antigen has not been determined. Qualities for individual bases were not recorded, and no much larger clone is one base off. The entry originates in a study of Vδ1+ human thymocytes (dated by TCRdb to the late 2010s). Regarding the complete study: mRNA-level TRG and TRD CDR3 repertoires of highly purified Vdelta1+ thymocytes from young children were characterised as a data resource. The multiplex-based CDR3 amplicon strategy had previously been validated against 5'RACE-based CDR3 amplicon generation methods. Results the study describes overall, beyond this receptor: The authors advised highly purified populations and single-cell validation, since unexpected Vdelta2 sequences could cause misinterpretation of bulk repertoire data. In contrast to oligoclonal peripheral blood repertoires, thymic TRG and TRD repertoires appeared to be highly polyclonal with Gaussian CDR3 length distributions. Donors shared many TRG clonotypes (up to roughly 6.9x10^3), but TRD repertoires were essentially private, with at most 116 shared. No clustering by age or sex was observed, so analyses did not stratify donors by these variables. Even though sort purity was high, roughly 21% of thymic TRD sequences were Vdelta2 (and few were Vdelta3), which was not the case for the peripheral blood Vdelta1+ controls.

The CDR3 contains 17 residues, cysteine and phenylalanine counted. Kept here is only the CDR3 DNA, which spans 51 bases and is read in frame from base 1. The germline V gene provides CDR1 TSWWSYY and CDR2 QGS. V loses 1 base at its end and J loses 4 bases; junction bases beyond the gene matches: 12. RNA extraction was performed with the RNeasy mini kit, and reverse transcription was done with Superscript III. CDR3 amplicons were produced by multiplex PCR using pooled V-gene forward primers and a constant-region reverse primer with Illumina adaptor overhangs. After gel purification, the amplicons were indexed with Nextera index primers over roughly 8 extra PCR cycles and then purified using AMPure XP beads. The libraries were sequenced on an Illumina MiSeq using paired-end 250 bp reads, dual indexing and an approximately 19% PhiX spike-in. Per the authors' processing: Reads were quality checked with FastQC, and TRG read pairs were merged with ea-utils fastq-join. Annotation of sequences was performed with IMGT/HighV-QUEST, only productive sequences with unambiguous V-gene assignment were retained, and clonotypes were defined by identical CDR3 sequence. For downstream analysis, VDJtools 1.1.1, tcR 2.2.3, Treemap and vegan Shannon diversity in R 3.4.4 were used. Via CATT, TCRdb reprocessed the public reads, and rows with identical DNA were then joined. These V and J calls derive from TCRdb rather than the authors' analysis. The sample table holds some 25,000 delta-chain clones, of which under 8.5% were seen once. Roughly 0.99% of the sample is in the top ten clones.

Thymic samples were depleted of alphabeta T cells, then CD3+ TCRVdelta1+ TCRVdelta2- thymocytes were FACS-sorted. The purity of the sorted Vdelta1+ thymocytes fell between about 98% and 99.6%. Thymic specimens came from several paediatric patients undergoing corrective cardiac surgery, aged from about 5 days to 17 months. The thymic tissue was dispersed, and mononuclear cells were isolated using a Histopaque-1077 density gradient. The staining antibodies were anti-TCRVdelta1 clone TS8.2, anti-TCRVdelta2 clone B6, anti-CD3 clone HIT3a and anti-TCRalphabeta clone IP26. The clonotype originates from a girl under two years old who had congenital heart surgery. The chain joins TRDV1 to TRDJ1; TRDD3 lines up with 7 middle nucleotides. The sequencing input was Vdelta1+ gamma-delta thymocytes from the thymus. In light of the paper, this sample's cell subset or site label describes: FACS-sorted CD3+ TCRalphabeta- TCRVdelta1+ TCRVdelta2- thymocytes. The CDR3 protein is CALGERRTQGIYDKLIF. The sequenced DNA: TGTGCTCTTGGGGAACGGAGGACACAGGGGATATACGATAAACTCATCTTT.